This T cell receptor (beta chain) was retrieved from a study of cytomegalovirus exposure and HLA in healthy donors. Study-wide results and caveats: HLA-A and HLA-B allele assignments for most subjects were reportedly predicted accurately using TCR beta sequences. Several top significant clusters appeared, in a later analysis, to be linked to common viral pathogens.

Primers: 60 Vbeta forward and 13 Jbeta reverse. Clones were sequenced by immunoSEQ multiplex PCR, and TCRdb holds only the in-frame ones, with some missing. This sample has fewer than 150,000 clones, with 70% to 75% found just once. Remarks on this clone: The antigen remains undetermined.

The germline gives CDR1 LGHNA, CDR2 YNFKEQ. Between the trimmed V and J ends, which lost 0 bases and 16 bases, there was a span of 12 bases. This CDR3 is built from 12 residues. The rearrangement uses TRBV4-2 and TRBJ1-4; D gene uncertain. The TCR was taken from a man younger than 45 in good health and CMV-seronegative. What was sequenced was PBMCs. The CDR3 here is CASSQDMRNPFF. CDR3 nucleotides: TGTGCCAGCAGCCAAGATATGAGAAACCCGTTTTTT.